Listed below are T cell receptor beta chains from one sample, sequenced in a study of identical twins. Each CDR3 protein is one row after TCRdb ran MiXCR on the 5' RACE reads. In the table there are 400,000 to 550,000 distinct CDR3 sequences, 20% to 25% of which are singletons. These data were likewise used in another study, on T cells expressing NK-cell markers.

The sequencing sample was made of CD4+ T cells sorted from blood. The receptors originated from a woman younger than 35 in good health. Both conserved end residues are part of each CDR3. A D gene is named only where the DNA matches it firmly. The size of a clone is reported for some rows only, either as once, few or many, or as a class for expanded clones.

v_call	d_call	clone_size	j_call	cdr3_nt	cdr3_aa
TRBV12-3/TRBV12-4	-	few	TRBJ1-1	TGTGCCAGCAGCCGAACAGGGTTAGCTTTCTTT	CASSRTGLAFF
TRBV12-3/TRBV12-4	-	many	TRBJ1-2	TGTGCCAGCAGTCTGCGATTAGCTAACTATGGCTACACCTTC	CASSLRLANYGYTF
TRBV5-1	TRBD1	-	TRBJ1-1	TGCGCCAGCAGCTTGGGGACAGGGCGGACTGAAGCTTTCTTT	CASSLGTGRTEAFF
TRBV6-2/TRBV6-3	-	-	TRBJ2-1	TGTGCCAGCAGTTATAGTTTAGGGTTAAGTGAGCAGTTCTTC	CASSYSLGLSEQFF
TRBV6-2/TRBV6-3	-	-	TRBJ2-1	TGTGCCAGCAGCTGGGTAGGGGGGGGTGAGCAGTTCTTC	CASSWVGGGEQFF
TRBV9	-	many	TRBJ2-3	TGTGCCAGCAGCGCCCCAAGGGGAGATACGCAGTATTTT	CASSAPRGDTQYF
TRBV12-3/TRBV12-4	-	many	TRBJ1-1	TGTGCCAGTAGTTTGCGGTCTTACCAGGGGAATGTTTTCTTT	CASSLRSYQGNVFF
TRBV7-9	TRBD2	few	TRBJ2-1	TGTGCCAGCAGCTCGGGACTAGCGGCGGGTGAGCAGTTCTTC	CASSSGLAAGEQFF
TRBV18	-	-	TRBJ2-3	TGTGCCAGCTCACCAAGTCAAGGGGTTGATACGCAGTATTTT	CASSPSQGVDTQYF
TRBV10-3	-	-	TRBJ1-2	TGTGCCATCAGTGGTCTGGAGAGGGCTGGCTACACCTTC	CAISGLERAGYTF